The text below deals with one T cell receptor (beta chain). This entry belongs to a study of technical replicates of blood from several donors. Germline lookup yields CDR1 SQVTM and CDR2 ANQGSEA. This CDR3 is 13 amino acids long. V was pared by 4 bases and J by 6 bases, with 7 bases of the junction left unmatched. Generated by immunoSEQ multiplex PCR, the TCRdb table keeps only in-frame clones and is missing some. The sample shows about 14,000 clones, 80% to 90% of them seen only once. The source is a human donor in good health. Sequences were obtained from PBMCs. The chain carries TRBV29-1 and TRBJ1-1, with 8 positions matching TRBD1. CDR3: CSVGGQGGAEAFF. CDR3 sequence (DNA): TGCAGCGTTGGAGGACAGGGAGGTGCTGAAGCTTTCTTT.